What follows are 31 T cell receptor beta chains derived from one specimen sequenced in a study of blood T cells in healthy people across ages (dated by TCRdb to between 2014 and 2017). Library prep was done by 5' RACE. Sequenced on an Illumina HiSeq 2500. A second PCR of about 7 to 12 cycles was run with a J-beta primer mix and a sample-barcoded 5' primer. The raw public data were reprocessed by TCRdb itself: fastp quality trimming at Q25, MiXCR clonotype calling, in-frame beta chains only. Records with the same CDR3 protein are collapsed into one entry carrying the most frequent genes and DNA. The sample records about 1,600,000 distinct CDR3 sequences, roughly 45% of which are singletons. The ten largest clonotypes hold roughly 8.2% of the sample. Sequencing was performed on blood. The receptors were sampled from a woman aged 18-30 years in good health.

This clonotype was counted between two and nine times. The chain carries TRBV2 and TRBJ2-7; D is undetermined. The CDR3 extends over 11 amino acids. The V and J ends lost 7 bases and 2 bases respectively, with 6 bases between them. Germline V CDR1 and CDR2: SNHLY, FYNNEI. CDR3 bases: TGTGCCAGCAAGGCCACCTACGAGCAGTACTTC. It encodes CASKATYEQYF. Supplemented by reference TRBV2 and TRBJ2-7, the full variable domain reads EPEVTQTPSHQVTQMGQEVILRCVPISNHLYFYWYRQILGQKVEFLVSFYNNEISEKSEIFDDQFSVERPDGSNFTLKIRSTKLEDSAMYFCASKATYEQYFGPGTRLTVT.

This clonotype was seen a few times. The V gene is TRBV5-1, the J gene TRBJ2-1, with D possibly TRBD1 on 5 matching bases. CDR1 is SGHRS, CDR2 YFSETQ, per germline. Trimming took off 2 bases at V and 12 bases at J, with 24 bases between the two ends. The CDR3 length is 16 residues. The CDR3 here is CASSLRLGQGNTVQFF. For the CDR3, the DNA is TGCGCCAGCAGCTTAAGACTTGGGCAGGGCAATACCGTGCAGTTCTTC.

This clonotype was recorded at least ten times. The rearrangement links TRBV27 to TRBJ1-1; no definite D call. This CDR3 is 13 amino acids long. Trimming removed 3 bases from V and 0 bases from J, with 5 bases in between. Germline-derived CDR1 and CDR2 are MNHEY and SMNVEV (reference sequence). The CDR3 sequence is CASSFLVNTEAFF. In nucleotides, the CDR3 is TGTGCCAGCAGTTTTCTAGTGAACACTGAAGCTTTCTTT.

The chain couples TRBV12-3 or TRBV12-4 to TRBJ2-7; D unresolved. The V end lost 7 bases, the J end lost 7 bases, and 14 bases lay between the germline ends. The CDR3 consists of 12 residues. This CDR3 reads CASTTTNNEQYF. CDR3 coding DNA: TGTGCCAGCACCACGACCAATAATGAGCAGTACTTC.

This chain uses TRBV2 with TRBJ1-6; 7 bases match TRBD1. The CDR3 has 14 amino acids. V was clipped by 3 bases and J by 7 bases; unmatched bases: 3. Germline loops: CDR1 SNHLY, CDR2 FYNNEI. CDR3 sequence: CASSETDRNSPLHF. The CDR3 DNA reads TGTGCCAGCAGTGAGACGGACAGGAATTCACCCCTCCACTTT.

This clonotype was observed a few times. The chain couples TRBV4-1 to TRBJ2-7; D gene ambiguous. The CDR3 is 14 residues long. The germline V gene encodes CDR1 MGHRA and CDR2 YSYEKL. Trimming removed 0 bases at V and 5 bases at J, with 11 bases between. The CDR3 here is CASSQDARADEQYF. The DNA of the CDR3 is TGCGCCAGCAGCCAAGATGCCCGGGCTGACGAGCAGTACTTC.

The chain couples TRBV4-1 to TRBJ2-1, with 9 bases identical to TRBD1. Germline lookup yields CDR1 MGHRA and CDR2 YSYEKL. This CDR3 has 16 residues. The junction had 8 bases not matched to a gene; V was cut back by 4 bases and J by 4 bases. CDR3 bases: TGCGCCAGCAGCCCGCAACAGGGGGCGGGTTACAATGAGCAGTTCTTC. Its translation: CASSPQQGAGYNEQFF.

This clonotype showed up many times. The chain combines TRBV12-3 or TRBV12-4 with TRBJ2-7; 10 nucleotides align to TRBD2. This CDR3 has 15 amino acids. Trimming removed 4 bases from V and 3 bases from J; junction bases left unmatched: 6. CDR3 amino acids: CASSSLAGDFYEQYF. CDR3 DNA sequence: TGTGCCAGCAGTTCCCTAGCGGGGGATTTCTACGAGCAGTACTTC.

This clonotype was seen a handful of times. This chain joins TRBV6-2 or TRBV6-3 and TRBJ2-3; a weak D match, TRBD1 (6 bases). The germline V gene has CDR1 MNHEY and CDR2 SVGEGT. V was pared by 4 bases and J by 0 bases, with 14 bases between. There are 16 residues in the CDR3. The CDR3: CASSSSGAFSTDTQYF. CDR3 in DNA: TGTGCCAGCAGTTCGTCAGGGGCATTTAGCACAGATACGCAGTATTTT.

This clonotype appeared a few times. V is TRBV4-1 and J is TRBJ2-7, with D perhaps matching TRBD1 (5 bases). Near its end, the DNA agrees better with TRBJ2-5, so the J call may be wrong. The germline V gene encodes CDR1 MGHRA and CDR2 YSYEKL. The CDR3 totals 16 residues. CDR3 DNA: TGCGCCAGCAGCCTTCACCCCCGGGCACACAGGGAGACCCAGTACTTC. Translated, it gives CASSLHPRAHRETQYF.

This chain uses TRBV27 with TRBJ1-2; the D gene is possibly TRBD1 (6 bases). The V end lost 0 bases, the J end lost 8 bases, and 10 bases lay between the germline ends. Germline loops: CDR1 MNHEY, CDR2 SMNVEV (reference sequence). This CDR3 is 13 amino acids long. DNA of the CDR3: TGTGCCAGCAGTTTATCGGGGGCTTGGGGCTACACCTTC. As protein: CASSLSGAWGYTF.

This clonotype has just a few counts. The rearrangement uses TRBV20-1 and TRBJ2-5; D is ambiguous. Germline V gene data show CDR1 as DFQATT and CDR2 as SNEGSKA (reference sequence). CDR3 size: 9 residues. Here the CDR3 DNA reads TGCAGCTTGTATGAGACCCAGTACTTC. This translates into CSLYETQYF.

CDR3 DNA: TGTGCCAGCAGCCCGGACAGCTACACAGATACGCAGTATTTT. It encodes CASSPDSYTDTQYF. The rearrangement links TRBV6-5 to TRBJ2-3, with TRBD1 as a possible D gene (6 bases). CDR3 size: 14 residues. V was cut by 6 bases and J by 2 bases, with 12 bases left in between. Germline lookup yields CDR1 MNHEY and CDR2 SVGAGI.

This clonotype came up a few times. The chain joins TRBV5-1 to TRBJ2-2; 10 bases are a match to TRBD2. CDR3 size: 18 residues. The V segment lost 1 base and the J segment 0 bases; nucleotides outside the gene matches: 6. Per the germline V gene, CDR1 is SGHRS and CDR2 is YFSETQ. The CDR3 bases are TGCGCCAGCAGCTTGCACCCTAGCGGGGGAACGAACACCGGGGAGCTGTTTTTT. This gives the protein CASSLHPSGGTNTGELFF. Looking up the rest from reference TRBV5-1 and TRBJ2-2 gives the full variable domain: KAGVTQTPRYLIKTRGQQVTLSCSPISGHRSVSWYQQTPGQGLQFLFEYFSETQRNKGNFPGRFSGRQFSNSRSEMNVSTLELGDSALYLCASSLHPSGGTNTGELFFGEGSRLTVL.

About this clonotype itself: This is likely a read error, given that the CDR3 carries no conserved phenylalanine or tryptophan at its end. The V gene is TRBV7-2, the J gene TRBJ2-1; TRBD2 matches at 8 bases. From germline, CDR1 is SGHTA and CDR2 FQGNSA. CDR3 length: 16 amino acids. Trimming took 1 base from V and 2 from J; bases not matched to a gene: 4. The CDR3 loop is CASSLVGGGTYNEQFL. DNA for the CDR3: TGTGCCAGCAGCTTAGTAGGCGGGGGGACCTACAATGAGCAGTTCTTA.

This clonotype appeared once. With a much larger clone just one base away, this may be a read error. The rearrangement uses TRBV2 and TRBJ1-2; 8 bases line up with TRBD1. The CDR3 is 14 amino acids. The V gene end was trimmed by 7 bases and the J gene end by 7 bases; junction bases not matched to a gene: 11. Germline V gene lookup returns CDR1 SNHLY and CDR2 FYNNEI. The CDR3, as DNA: TGTGCCAGCAATACGGACAGGGTGAATCGTGGCTACACCTTC. Its translation: CASNTDRVNRGYTF.

This clonotype was observed at least ten times. The CDR3 region is CAMGTGENSPLHF. In DNA, the CDR3 is TGTGCCATGGGGACAGGGGAGAATTCACCCCTCCACTTT. The V gene is TRBV10-3, the J gene TRBJ1-6, with TRBD1 matching 10 bases. V lost 9 bases, J lost 7 bases, and 3 bases stayed unmatched. The germline V gene has CDR1 ENHRY and CDR2 SYGVKD. This CDR3 is built from 13 residues.

The CDR3 bases are TGCAGCGTTGTACCTATTGAGGGACTCGGAGCTTTCTTT. It yields the protein CSVVPIEGLGAFF. This sequence joins TRBV29-1 and TRBJ1-1; tentatively, D is TRBD1 (5 bases). With 4 bases removed from V and 10 bases from J, the gap between germline ends came to 19 bases. Germline V gene lookup returns CDR1 SQVTM and CDR2 ANQGSEA. The CDR3 has 13 amino acids.

This clonotype has just one count. The chain has TRBV28 and TRBJ2-5; 7 positions agree with TRBD1. Germline CDR1 reads MDHEN; CDR2 reads SYDVKM. Trimming took 5 bases from V and 5 from J; bases not matched to a gene: 14. The CDR3 runs 16 residues. This CDR3 reads CASSPLTAGGRETQYF. CDR3 coding DNA: TGTGCCAGCAGTCCCCTTACAGCAGGGGGACGCGAGACCCAGTACTTC.

V gene TRBV20-1 combines with J gene TRBJ1-5; possible D gene TRBD1, 5 bases. The V end lost 3 bases, the J end lost 4 bases, and 22 bases lay between the germline ends. CDR1 is DFQATT and CDR2 is SNEGSKA in the germline V gene (reference sequence). The CDR3 length is 17 residues. The DNA for the CDR3 is TGCAGTGCTAGCGAATCAGGGACGCATTCTATTAATCAGCCCCAGCATTTT. This translates into CSASESGTHSINQPQHF.

V and J are TRBV2 and TRBJ2-7; 10 bases line up with TRBD1. The V segment lost 0 bases and the J segment 0 bases; nucleotides outside the gene matches: 2. CDR1 and CDR2 (germline): SNHLY, FYNNEI. This CDR3 is 16 amino acids long. CDR3 loop: CASSEARTGGSYEQYF. CDR3 bases: TGTGCCAGCAGTGAAGCCAGGACAGGGGGCTCCTACGAGCAGTACTTC. Full variable domain (missing parts from reference TRBV2 and TRBJ2-7): EPEVTQTPSHQVTQMGQEVILRCVPISNHLYFYWYRQILGQKVEFLVSFYNNEISEKSEIFDDQFSVERPDGSNFTLKIRSTKLEDSAMYFCASSEARTGGSYEQYFGPGTRLTVT.

This clonotype has ten or more counts. The chain couples TRBV6-1 to TRBJ2-7, with D perhaps matching TRBD1 (5 bases). Trimming pared 4 bases from V and 0 bases from J, leaving 13 bases between. The germline V gene encodes CDR1 MNHNS and CDR2 SASEGT. The length of the CDR3 is 15 residues. The CDR3 spells CASSGSDSYSYEQYF. CDR3 bases: TGTGCCAGCAGTGGAAGCGACAGCTACTCCTACGAGCAGTACTTC.

This clonotype was seen more than once but under ten times. The chain recombines TRBV18 with TRBJ1-5, with D hard to call. Trimming took 4 bases from V and 2 from J, leaving 9 bases between them. Per the germline V gene, CDR1 is KGHSH and CDR2 is LQKENI. This CDR3 comprises 14 residues. The CDR3 reads CASSLELGNQPQHF. The CDR3 coding sequence is TGTGCCAGCTCACTGGAGTTGGGCAATCAGCCCCAGCATTTT.

About this clonotype: One end of the junction varies from germline; a read error may be responsible. This chain links TRBV6-1 with TRBJ2-7; 7 positions match TRBD1. The CDR3 runs to 15 residues. Germline CDR1 and CDR2: MNHNS and SASEGT. The DNA for the CDR3 is TGTGCCAGCAGTGAAGACAGGGGTTTCGCCTACGGGCAGTACTTC. Translated, it gives CASSEDRGFAYGQYF.

The table lists this clonotype with a count of one. The chain employs TRBV18 and TRBJ2-3, with 9 nucleotides matching TRBD1. The V gene's germline CDR1 is KGHSH and CDR2 LQKENI. V lost 3 bases, J lost 4 bases, and 2 bases stayed unmatched. The CDR3 runs to 14 residues. CDR3 bases: TGTGCCAGCTCACCGGGGACAGGGCCAGATACGCAGTATTTT. Translating gives CASSPGTGPDTQYF.

This chain connects TRBV25-1 to TRBJ2-7; either TRBD1 or TRBD2 may fit D (5 bases each). The CDR3 spans 15 residues. The V end lost 6 bases, the J end lost 3 bases, and 18 bases lay between the germline ends. CDR1 and CDR2 from the germline V gene are MGHDK and SYGVNS. The CDR3 region has the DNA TGTGCCAGCAGCCCGGGACGGATGTCCTTCTACGAGCAGTACTTC. Amino acid sequence: CASSPGRMSFYEQYF.

The chain recombines TRBV2 with TRBJ2-5; 8 bases fit TRBD1. The J call is in doubt because the DNA end fits TRBJ2-7 better. The length of the CDR3 is 13 residues. CDR1 is SNHLY, CDR2 FYNNEI, per germline. The CDR3 is CASLGQGQYEQYF. CDR3 nucleotides: TGTGCCAGCCTAGGACAGGGTCAGTACGAGCAGTACTTC.

This chain joins TRBV2 and TRBJ2-1; D unclear. CDR1 is SNHLY and CDR2 is FYNNEI in the germline V gene. The V gene lost 4 bases and the J gene lost 8 bases, with 9 bases spanning the gap. The CDR3 spans 12 residues. CDR3 residues: CASSVRFDEQFF. The CDR3 nucleotides are TGTGCCAGCAGTGTCCGGTTCGATGAGCAGTTCTTC.

The CDR3 region has the DNA TGCAGCGCCGAACCTGGGCAGGGGAACACTGAAGCTTTCTTT. Residues: CSAEPGQGNTEAFF. The chain uses TRBV29-1 and TRBJ1-1, with D perhaps matching TRBD1 (5 bases). This CDR3 is 14 amino acids long. The V end was cut by 7 bases, the J end by 1 base, with 16 bases between. Germline CDR1 is SQVTM and CDR2 is ANQGSEA.

Points on this clonotype: One end of the junction does not line up with germline, which may come from a read error. V and J are TRBV12-3 or TRBV12-4 and TRBJ1-4; D might be TRBD1 (5 bases). The CDR3 consists of 15 residues. The CDR3 bases are TGTGCCAGCAGTCCCTGGACAAAGGGGAATGAAGAACTGTTTTTT. This codes for CASSPWTKGNEELFF.

This chain uses TRBV15 with TRBJ2-3; 7 bases map to TRBD2. In germline, CDR1 is LNHNV, CDR2 YYDKDF (reference sequence). V lost 9 bases to trimming and J lost 0 bases; unmatched junction nucleotides: 6. The CDR3 consists of 14 residues. In nucleotides, the CDR3 is TGTGCCACGGAAGCGGGGACTAGCACAGATACGCAGTATTTT. Protein sequence: CATEAGTSTDTQYF.